The 17 T cell receptor beta chains listed next were all sequenced from one sample in a study of shared clonotypes between healthy human individuals. TCRdb's table, derived via immunoSEQ multiplex PCR, lists solely in-frame clones and lacks some. The table has around 1.6 million clones, around 98% seen once. Sequenced: naive CD4+ T cells sorted from blood. As to subset: CD45RA+ positively selected. Receptors were obtained from a man aged 30-40 years in good health.

J is TRBJ2-7 and V is TRBV7-2, with TRBD2 as a possible D gene (6 bases). Trimming removed 1 base at V and 3 bases at J, with 16 bases between. The CDR3 is 16 residues long. In germline, CDR1 is SGHTA, CDR2 FQGNSA. The CDR3 sequence: CASSLVGGKRNYEQYF. The CDR3 coding sequence is TGTGCCAGCAGCTTAGTGGGCGGGAAGCGGAACTACGAGCAGTACTTC.

In regard to this clone: At the DNA level, this CDR3 is encoded by other sequences in the same sample as well. The gene calls are TRBV28 and TRBJ1-5, with D perhaps TRBD1 (6 bases). Germline V lookup: CDR1 MDHEN, CDR2 SYDVKM. V gave up 2 bases and J gave up 1 base, with 6 bases separating them. The CDR3 is 14 residues long. The CDR3 spells CASSLTGSNQPQHF. The CDR3 DNA follows: TGTGCCAGCAGTTTAACAGGGAGCAATCAGCCCCAGCATTTT.

The chain uses TRBV28 and TRBJ2-7, with D tentatively TRBD2 (6 bases). V lost 6 bases, J lost 7 bases, and 19 bases lay in between. The CDR3 consists of 14 residues. Per the germline V gene, CDR1 is MDHEN and CDR2 is SYDVKM. In DNA, the CDR3 is TGTGCCAGCAGGGACTACGGGCGTCTACAGGAGCAGTACTTC. Translated: CASRDYGRLQEQYF.

The chain carries TRBV9 and TRBJ1-3; perhaps TRBD1 as D (6 bases). Germline CDR1 and CDR2: SGDLS and YYNGEE. The CDR3 is made up of 18 amino acids. Trimming removed 2 bases from V and 0 bases from J, with 18 bases in between. Written as DNA, the CDR3 is TGTGCCAGCAGCGTCAAGGCTCCGACAGGCATCTCTGGAAACACCATATATTTT. Translated: CASSVKAPTGISGNTIYF.

V usage is TRBV5-4 and J usage is TRBJ2-6, with D maybe TRBD1 (6 bases). Trimming took 5 bases from V and 0 from J, leaving 18 bases between them. The CDR3 is made up of 18 amino acids. In germline, CDR1 is SGHNT, CDR2 YYREEE (reference sequence). For the CDR3, the DNA is TGTGCCAGCAGTTCCGCACAGGGTGGAGGCTCTGGGGCCAACGTCCTGACTTTC. It translates to CASSSAQGGGSGANVLTF.

This sequence joins TRBV6-1 and TRBJ2-1; 7 bases map to TRBD1. The V and J ends lost 7 bases and 7 bases, in that order; junction bases with no gene match: 13. Germline V gives CDR1 MNHNS, CDR2 SASEGT. The length of the CDR3 is 15 residues. The CDR3 DNA reads as TGTGCCAGCAAAGGTCGGCACAGGGGTAGGAATGAGCAGTTCTTC. This gives the protein CASKGRHRGRNEQFF.

The V gene is TRBV7-9, the J gene TRBJ2-5; D possibly matches TRBD1 or TRBD2 (5 bases each). Trimming left V 3 bases short and J 5 bases short, with 16 bases between. CDR3 length: 15 residues. The germline V gene encodes CDR1 SEHNR and CDR2 FQNEAQ (reference sequence). The CDR3 bases are TGTGCCAGCAGCTTCCCGGGACGGTTCCAGGAGACCCAGTACTTC. It yields the protein CASSFPGRFQETQYF.

The chain couples TRBV28 to TRBJ1-2; D is undetermined. CDR3 length: 13 residues. Trimming stripped 8 bases from V and 6 bases from J, with 16 bases between. The V gene's germline CDR1 is MDHEN and CDR2 SYDVKM. The CDR3 reads CASLPRTGDGYTF. The CDR3, as DNA: TGTGCCAGCCTACCTAGGACGGGTGATGGCTACACCTTC.

The J gene is TRBJ2-3, the V gene TRBV7-2, with unresolved D. The CDR3 consists of 15 residues. V gave up 0 bases and J gave up 5 bases, with 12 bases separating them. CDR1 and CDR2 (germline): SGHTA, FQGNSA. The CDR3 bases are TGTGCCAGCAGCTTAGCAGTGGTGGTGCGAGATACGCAGTATTTT. Translating gives CASSLAVVVRDTQYF.

This clone was detected a few times. The rearrangement links TRBV19 to TRBJ1-1, with D unclear. The CDR3 has 12 residues. The V and J ends lost 4 bases and 0 bases respectively, with 3 bases between them. Germline V gives CDR1 LNHDA, CDR2 SQIVND (reference sequence). The DNA for the CDR3 is TGTGCCAGTAGTAAGCTGAACACTGAAGCTTTCTTT. Translating it yields CASSKLNTEAFF.

J is TRBJ2-3 and V is TRBV18; tentative D call: TRBD2 (6 bases). Germline lookup yields CDR1 KGHSH and CDR2 LQKENI. CDR3 length equals 16 residues. Deletions cut 1 base from V and 0 bases from J, with 11 bases between. The CDR3 spells CASSPRAGPSTDTQYF. CDR3 sequence (DNA): TGTGCCAGCTCACCACGTGCGGGACCTAGCACAGATACGCAGTATTTT.

About this clone itself: Other DNA sequences in this specimen translate into the identical CDR3. This rearrangement joins TRBV29-1 to TRBJ1-1; 7 positions agree with TRBD1. The germline CDR1 and CDR2 sequences are SQVTM and ANQGSEA. The CDR3 totals 13 residues. Trimming took 4 bases from V and 2 from J; bases not matched to a gene: 4. CDR3 amino acids: CSVAGTVNTEAFF. The CDR3 DNA reads as TGCAGCGTTGCCGGGACAGTAAACACTGAAGCTTTCTTT.

The CDR3 sequence: CASSSSGGRGPLYGYTF. The CDR3 DNA follows: TGTGCCAGCAGTTCCTCTGGGGGGAGGGGCCCCCTCTATGGCTACACCTTC. The chain joins TRBV27 to TRBJ1-2, with D possibly TRBD1 on 5 matching bases. Trimming took 4 bases from V and 4 from J, leaving 22 bases between them. Germline-derived CDR1 and CDR2 are MNHEY and SMNVEV (reference sequence). There are 17 residues in the CDR3.

This clone is a singleton in its sample. The chain links TRBV6-5 to TRBJ2-2, with D perhaps matching TRBD1 or TRBD2 (5 bases each). This CDR3 has 13 residues. V was cut by 5 bases and J by 4 bases, with 8 bases left in between. The germline CDR1 and CDR2 sequences are MNHEY and SVGAGI. CDR3 DNA sequence: TGTGCCAGCAGTCAGGGAGTCACCGGGGAGCTGTTTTTT. Residues: CASSQGVTGELFF.

V is TRBV11-2 and J is TRBJ2-2; D gene ambiguous. Trimming pared 4 bases from V and 7 bases from J, leaving 13 bases between. Germline CDR1 and CDR2: SGHAT and FQNNGV. This CDR3 comprises 14 residues. The CDR3 sequence is CASSSHFSGGELFF. The DNA for the CDR3 is TGTGCCAGCAGCTCTCACTTCTCGGGCGGGGAGCTGTTTTTT.

V usage is TRBV7-2 and J usage is TRBJ1-4, with D uncertain. V lost 5 bases and J 0 bases, leaving 7 bases between the germline ends. Germline V gene lookup returns CDR1 SGHTA and CDR2 FQGNSA. The CDR3 loop spans 14 amino acids. CDR3 nucleotides: TGTGCCAGCAGCCGGCGTGCAACTAATGAAAAACTGTTTTTT. Residues: CASSRRATNEKLFF.

This CDR3 reads CASSWDYYEQYF. The CDR3, as DNA: TGTGCCAGCAGCTGGGACTACTACGAGCAGTACTTC. This chain joins TRBV7-9 and TRBJ2-7; 7 nucleotides line up with TRBD2. Germline V gene sequence: CDR1 SEHNR, CDR2 FQNEAQ (reference sequence). The CDR3 is 12 residues long. The J segment lost 3 bases and the V segment lost 4 bases, leaving 0 bases of the junction unmatched.